The entry below describes one T cell receptor (beta chain). This entry belongs to a study of blood T cell repertoires in COVID-19. Recruited during active infection, patients (from Seattle) were subsequently followed longitudinally. Sequenced by immunoSEQ multiplex PCR; TCRdb stores in-frame clones only, minus some. The repertoire holds about 170,000 clones, 70% to 90% seen once, with less than 3% in the top ten. Deletions cut 3 bases from V and 5 bases from J, with 18 bases between. This CDR3 comprises 15 residues. Germline lookup yields CDR1 SGDLS and CDR2 YYNGEE. The specimen was peripheral blood. This receptor was identified in a woman of 80 years or more with COVID-19, enrolled during active disease. This chain joins TRBV9 and TRBJ2-7; TRBD1 is a possible D gene (7 bases). CDR3 residues: CASSAAGGKGHEQYF. The CDR3 nucleotides are TGTGCCAGCAGCGCGGCAGGGGGGAAGGGCCACGAGCAGTACTTC.